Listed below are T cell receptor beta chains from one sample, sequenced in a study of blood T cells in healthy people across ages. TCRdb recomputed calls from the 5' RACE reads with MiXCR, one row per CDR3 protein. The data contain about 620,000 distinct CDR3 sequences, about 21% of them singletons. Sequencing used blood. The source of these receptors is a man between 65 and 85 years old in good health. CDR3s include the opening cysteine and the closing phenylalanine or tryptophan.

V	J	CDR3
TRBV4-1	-	CASSQPTRSETQYF
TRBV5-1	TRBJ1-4	CASSSGGPGEKLFF
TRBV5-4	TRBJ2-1	CVSSLPGENNEQFF
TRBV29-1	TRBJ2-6	CSVGQASGANLLTF
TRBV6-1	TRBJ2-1	CASSTRGLDYGAEQFF
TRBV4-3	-	CASSQESGPYNEQFF
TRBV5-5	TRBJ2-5	CASSTSGIETQYF
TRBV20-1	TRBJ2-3	CSARVREVADTQYF
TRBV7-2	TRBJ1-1	CASSSDRGYTEAFF
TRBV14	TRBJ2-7	CASSRPGQGGFQYF
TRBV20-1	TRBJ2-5	CSFARDRVGETQYF
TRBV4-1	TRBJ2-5	CASSLGQLGGTQYF
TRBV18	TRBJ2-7	CASSPPTTEGYEQYF
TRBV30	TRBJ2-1	CAWSVRTTNEQFF